This section outlines one TCR beta chain sequence together with its context. V gave up 4 bases and J gave up 10 bases; unmatched junction bases: 3. Germline CDR1 is LGHDT and CDR2 is YNNKEL (reference sequence). This CDR3 spans 12 amino acids. The data originate from a study of blood T cell repertoires in COVID-19. Per the original data handling: Amplification of reference gene primers was used by the study to estimate nucleated cell counts. Measured with immunoSEQ multiplex PCR; TCRdb has only the in-frame clones, and not every one. The V and J calls and the clone size are those of that table, but D and trimming were determined from the DNA. This table has around 200,000 clones, 80% to 90% appearing once.

V gene TRBV3-1 (or the pseudogene TRBV3-2) combines with J gene TRBJ1-1; 10 bases fit TRBD1. What was sequenced was peripheral blood. The receptor was derived from a man aged 35 to 55 with acute or convalescent COVID-19. The CDR3 bases are TGTGCCAGCAGCCTACGGACAGGGGGAGCTTTCTTT. Amino acids: CASSLRTGGAFF.